The clone carrying this TCR beta chain was counted at least ten times. Looked up from germline, CDR1 is SGHDN and CDR2 is FVKESK. There are 15 residues in the CDR3. The junction had 7 bases not matched to a gene; V was cut back by 0 bases and J by 8 bases. The investigators amplified TCR beta CDR3 regions from RNA transcripts. The study used the HTBI primer set for a first-round RT-PCR of the TCR CDR3. TCRdb reprocessed the multiplex PCR reads with MiXCR, giving one entry per CDR3 protein. Here the sample spans around 250,000 distinct CDR3 sequences, more than 14% being singletons. This specimen comes from a study of T cells in Graves' hyperthyroidism and ophthalmopathy.

Sequencing was carried out using blood. The sequence came from a woman aged 40 to 50 with Graves' hyperthyroidism that later progressed to Graves' ophthalmopathy. This chain uses TRBV14 with TRBJ2-1, with 7 positions matching TRBD2. The CDR3 here is CASSQEGREIDEQFF. CDR3 bases: TGTGCCAGCAGCCAAGAGGGGCGGGAGATCGATGAGCAGTTCTTC.